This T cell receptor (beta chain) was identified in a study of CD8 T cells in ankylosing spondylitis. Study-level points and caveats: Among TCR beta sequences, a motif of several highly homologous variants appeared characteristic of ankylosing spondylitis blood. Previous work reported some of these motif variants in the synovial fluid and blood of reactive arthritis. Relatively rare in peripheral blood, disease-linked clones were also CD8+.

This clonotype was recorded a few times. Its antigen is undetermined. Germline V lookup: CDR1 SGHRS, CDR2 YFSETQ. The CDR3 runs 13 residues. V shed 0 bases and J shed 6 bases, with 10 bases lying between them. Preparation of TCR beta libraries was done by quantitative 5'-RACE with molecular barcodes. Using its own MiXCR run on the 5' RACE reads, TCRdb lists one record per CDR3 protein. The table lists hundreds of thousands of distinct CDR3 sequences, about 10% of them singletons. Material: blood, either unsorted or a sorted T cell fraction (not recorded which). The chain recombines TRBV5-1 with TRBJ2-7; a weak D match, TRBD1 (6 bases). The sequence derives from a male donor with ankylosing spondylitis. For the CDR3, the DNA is TGCGCCAGCAGCTTGGTCACAGGGCTCGAGCAGTACTTC. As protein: CASSLVTGLEQYF.